This TCR beta chain was retrieved from a study of T-cell reconstitution after alpha-beta-depleted transplantation in children. Per the germline V gene, CDR1 is MDHEN and CDR2 is SYDVKM. Trimming pared 2 bases from V and 5 bases from J, leaving 19 bases between. The CDR3 runs to 16 residues. The library targeted TCRbeta and was prepared with unique molecular identifiers. Via MiXCR, TCRdb re-called the PCR reads, giving one row per CDR3 protein. The top ten hold roughly 9.7% of the sample, which has 300,000 or so distinct CDR3 sequences, roughly 21% seen once. The clonotype originates from a male patient younger than 18 who had a stem cell transplant for acute lymphoblastic leukemia, so the T cells may come from the graft donor. Material: PBMCs, mostly from graft donor cells, obtained 180 days after TCRalphabeta/CD19-depleted stem cell transplant. The chain is built from TRBV28 and TRBJ2-7; possible D gene TRBD2, 6 bases. The CDR3 sequence is CASSLPFPRAGNEQYF. The DNA for the CDR3 is TGTGCCAGCAGTTTACCCTTCCCCAGGGCGGGAAACGAGCAGTACTTC.